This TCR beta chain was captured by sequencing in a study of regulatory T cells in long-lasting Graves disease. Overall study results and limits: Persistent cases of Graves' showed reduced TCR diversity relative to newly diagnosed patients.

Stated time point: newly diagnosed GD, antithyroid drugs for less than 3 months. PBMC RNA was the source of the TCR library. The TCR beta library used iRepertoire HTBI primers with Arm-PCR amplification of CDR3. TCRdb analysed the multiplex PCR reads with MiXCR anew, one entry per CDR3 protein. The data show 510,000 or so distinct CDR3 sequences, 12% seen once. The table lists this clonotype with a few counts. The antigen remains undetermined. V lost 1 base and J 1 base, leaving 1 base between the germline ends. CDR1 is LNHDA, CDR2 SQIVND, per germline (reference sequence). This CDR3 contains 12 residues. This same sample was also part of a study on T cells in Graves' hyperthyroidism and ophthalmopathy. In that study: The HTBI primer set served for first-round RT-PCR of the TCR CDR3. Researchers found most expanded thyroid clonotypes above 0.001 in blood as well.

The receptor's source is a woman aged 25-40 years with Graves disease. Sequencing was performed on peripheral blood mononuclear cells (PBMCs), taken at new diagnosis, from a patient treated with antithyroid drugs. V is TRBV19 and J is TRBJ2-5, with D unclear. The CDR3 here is CASSIAQETQYF. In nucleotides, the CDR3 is TGTGCCAGTAGTATAGCCCAAGAGACCCAGTACTTC.